This TCR beta chain is drawn from a study of blood T cell repertoires in COVID-19. This clone was detected a few times. The data were produced by immunoSEQ multiplex PCR, yet TCRdb's version contains in-frame clones alone and is incomplete. The repertoire has roughly 180,000 clones, around 85% of them found once; the top ten carry around 21%. V dropped 6 bases and J dropped 6; count of bases not matched to a gene: 6. CDR3 length: 14 amino acids. Germline CDR1 is SNHLY and CDR2 is FYNNEI. The sequence came from a man aged 70-80 years with active or convalescent COVID-19. The J gene is TRBJ1-5, the V gene TRBV2; TRBD1 matches at 9 bases. Sequencing was performed on peripheral blood. Written as DNA, the CDR3 is TGTGCCAGCAGAAAACAGGGGGCATCTCAGCCCCAGCATTTT. Protein product: CASRKQGASQPQHF.